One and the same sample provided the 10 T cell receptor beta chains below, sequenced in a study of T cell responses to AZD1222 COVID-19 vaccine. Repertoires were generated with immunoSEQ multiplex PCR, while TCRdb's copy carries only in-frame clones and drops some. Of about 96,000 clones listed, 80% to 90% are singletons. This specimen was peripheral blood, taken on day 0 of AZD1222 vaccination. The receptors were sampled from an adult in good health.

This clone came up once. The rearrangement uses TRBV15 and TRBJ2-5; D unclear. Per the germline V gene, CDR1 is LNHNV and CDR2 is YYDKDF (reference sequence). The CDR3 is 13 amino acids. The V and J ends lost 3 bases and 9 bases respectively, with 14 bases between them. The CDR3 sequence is CATSRDPGSSQYF. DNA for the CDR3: TGTGCCACCAGCAGGGACCCTGGGTCGTCCCAGTACTTC.

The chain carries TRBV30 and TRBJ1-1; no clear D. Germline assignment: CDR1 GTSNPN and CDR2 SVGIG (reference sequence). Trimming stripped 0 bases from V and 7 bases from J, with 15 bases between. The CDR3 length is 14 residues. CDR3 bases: TGTGCCTGGAGTGTATCGGCCGGAAGAAATGAAGCTTTCTTT. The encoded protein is CAWSVSAGRNEAFF.

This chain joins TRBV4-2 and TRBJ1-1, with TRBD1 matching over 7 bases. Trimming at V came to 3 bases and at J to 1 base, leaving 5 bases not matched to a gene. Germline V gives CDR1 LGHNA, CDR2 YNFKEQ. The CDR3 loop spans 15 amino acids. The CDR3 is CASSQGQISNTEAFF. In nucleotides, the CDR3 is TGTGCCAGCAGCCAGGGACAGATTTCGAACACTGAAGCTTTCTTT.

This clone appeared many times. The CDR3 loop reads CASSRGSGQGPYGYTF. As DNA, the CDR3 is TGTGCCAGCTCACGAGGATCGGGACAGGGGCCCTATGGCTACACCTTC. The rearrangement uses TRBV18 and TRBJ1-2; 10 nucleotides match TRBD1. The V gene end was trimmed by 4 bases and the J gene end by 4 bases; junction bases not matched to a gene: 9. There are 16 residues in the CDR3. The germline V gene encodes CDR1 KGHSH and CDR2 LQKENI.

The CDR3 loop is CASRVSGDTGELFF. The CDR3 bases are TGCGCCAGCAGGGTATCAGGGGATACCGGGGAGCTGTTTTTT. The rearrangement links TRBV5-1 to TRBJ2-2; D may be TRBD1 (6 bases). Germline V gene data show CDR1 as SGHRS and CDR2 as YFSETQ. The CDR3 has 14 amino acids. V was pared by 5 bases and J by 5 bases, with 13 bases between.

CDR3 bases: TGTGCCACCAGTGATTTGGGGACAGATACAGATACGCAGTATTTT. It encodes CATSDLGTDTDTQYF. The chain links TRBV24-1 to TRBJ2-3, with TRBD1 matching 7 bases. Germline V gene sequence: CDR1 KGHDR, CDR2 SFDVKD. The CDR3 is 15 residues long. J was trimmed by 3 bases and V by 0 bases; bases with no gene match: 2.

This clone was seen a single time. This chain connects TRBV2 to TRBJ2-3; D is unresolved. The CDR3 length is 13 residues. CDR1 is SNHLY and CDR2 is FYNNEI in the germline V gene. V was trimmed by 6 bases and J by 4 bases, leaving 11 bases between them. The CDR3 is CASSAESADTQYF. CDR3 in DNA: TGTGCCAGCAGCGCTGAGTCCGCAGATACGCAGTATTTT.

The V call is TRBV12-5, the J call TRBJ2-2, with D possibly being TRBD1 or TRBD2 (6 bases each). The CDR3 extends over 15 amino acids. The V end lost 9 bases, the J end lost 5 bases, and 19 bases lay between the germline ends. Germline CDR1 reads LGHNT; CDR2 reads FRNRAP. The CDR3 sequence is CASESGAAGTGELFF. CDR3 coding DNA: TGTGCTAGCGAATCAGGGGCTGCGGGGACCGGGGAGCTGTTTTTT.

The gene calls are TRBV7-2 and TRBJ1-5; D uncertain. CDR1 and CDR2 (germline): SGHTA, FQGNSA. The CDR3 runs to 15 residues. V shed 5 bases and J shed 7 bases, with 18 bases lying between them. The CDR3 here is CASSLRGSPSQPQHF. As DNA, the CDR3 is TGTGCCAGCAGCCTCCGTGGGTCCCCTTCCCAGCCCCAGCATTTT.

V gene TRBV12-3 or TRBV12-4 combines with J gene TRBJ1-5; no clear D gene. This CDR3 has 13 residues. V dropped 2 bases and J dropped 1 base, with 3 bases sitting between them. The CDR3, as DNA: TGTGCCAGCAGTTTAAAAAGCAATCAGCCCCAGCATTTT. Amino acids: CASSLKSNQPQHF.